This is a list of T cell receptor beta chains from one sample in a study of cytomegalovirus exposure and HLA in healthy donors. Data came from immunoSEQ multiplex PCR; TCRdb stores just in-frame clones and leaves some out. Of tens of thousands of clones listed, just under 70% are singletons. Sequenced: PBMCs. The receptors were gathered from a woman between 50 and 59 years old in good health and CMV-seropositive. The CDR3 runs from the conserved cysteine through the conserved F or W. D genes are given only for firm matches. Size is omitted from some rows. Given values are once, few, many or a class for expanded clones.

d_call	cdr3_length	v_call	clone_size	j_call	cdr3_aa	cdr3_nt
TRBD1	13	TRBV7-3	.	TRBJ1-5	CASSPTGYQPQHF	TGTGCCAGCAGCCCGACAGGGTATCAGCCCCAGCATTTT
.	11	TRBV6-1	once	TRBJ1-5	CASSEVRPQHF	TGTGCCAGCAGTGAAGTTAGGCCCCAGCATTTT
.	13	TRBV7-6	.	TRBJ2-1	CASSLGGRGQQFF	TGTGCCAGCAGCTTAGGAGGGAGAGGGCAGCAGTTCTTC
.	11	TRBV19	.	TRBJ1-4	CASSPAGKLFF	TGTGCCAGTAGTCCCGCGGGGAAACTGTTTTTT
.	13	TRBV7-2	.	TRBJ1-1	CASSSSTSEKAFF	TGTGCCAGCAGCTCGTCCACTTCCGAAAAGGCTTTCTTT
.	15	TRBV7-9	.	TRBJ2-7	CASRKSGGTGNEQYF	TGTGCCAGCAGGAAGTCGGGGGGGACAGGGAACGAGCAGTACTTC
.	16	TRBV7-9	.	TRBJ2-7	CASSRGSGRVSYEQYF	TGTGCCAGCAGCCGGGGGAGTGGCAGGGTATCCTACGAGCAGTACTTC
TRBD1	15	TRBV5-6	.	TRBJ2-5	CASSSGTGLQETQYF	TGTGCCAGCAGTTCAGGGACAGGGTTACAAGAGACCCAGTACTTC
.	15	TRBV28	.	TRBJ1-5	CASTPGGAYNQPQHF	TGTGCCAGCACCCCGGGGGGGGCTTACAATCAGCCCCAGCATTTT
.	13	TRBV10-1	.	TRBJ2-2	CASSKSGTGELFF	TGCGCCAGCAGCAAGTCAGGGACCGGGGAGCTGTTTTTT
.	15	TRBV11-2	.	TRBJ2-2	CASSLSVRATGELFF	TGTGCCAGCAGCCTGTCCGTGCGCGCAACCGGGGAGCTGTTTTTT
TRBD2	11	TRBV6-4	.	TRBJ2-1	CATRGGNEQFF	TGTGCCACCCGGGGGGGCAATGAGCAGTTCTTC
.	15	TRBV23-1	.	TRBJ1-1	CASSQSWALNTEAFF	TGCGCCAGCAGTCAATCGTGGGCCCTGAACACTGAAGCTTTCTTT
TRBD1	13	TRBV29-1	.	TRBJ2-5	CSAKGTGEETQYF	TGCAGCGCGAAGGGGACAGGGGAAGAGACCCAGTACTTC
.	14	TRBV2	.	TRBJ2-1	CASSGDFLYNEQFF	TGTGCCAGCAGTGGAGACTTTCTATACAATGAGCAGTTCTTC
.	16	TRBV5-1	.	TRBJ2-3	CASSLEGLSGWDTQYF	TGCGCCAGCAGCTTAGAAGGTCTTAGCGGTTGGGATACGCAGTATTTT
TRBD1	15	TRBV4-1	few	TRBJ2-3	CASSPHGTAPDTQYF	TGCGCCAGCAGCCCTCATGGGACAGCCCCAGATACGCAGTATTTT
TRBD2	15	TRBV4-2	few	TRBJ2-7	CASSRLTGGAGEQYF	TGTGCCAGCAGCCGTCTGACGGGAGGGGCCGGGGAGCAGTACTTC
TRBD1	20	TRBV6-1	once	TRBJ2-6	CASSGDPGQVISSGANVLTF	TGTGCCAGCAGTGGCGATCCGGGACAGGTGATTTCGTCTGGGGCCAACGTCCTGACTTTC
TRBD1	21	TRBV10-3	.	TRBJ1-4	CAISMGIRRDRGLGLGEKLFF	TGTGCCATCAGTATGGGGATCAGGAGAGACAGGGGACTGGGTTTGGGTGAAAAACTGTTTTTT
TRBD2	14	TRBV27	.	TRBJ2-7	CASSTLAGATEQYF	TGTGCCAGCAGTACTCTAGCGGGCGCCACAGAGCAGTACTTC
TRBD2	16	TRBV5-1	few	TRBJ2-6	CASSFGDYSGANVLTF	TGCGCCAGCAGCTTCGGGGACTACTCTGGGGCCAACGTCCTGACTTTC
.	13	TRBV2	.	TRBJ2-7	CASSGTVSYEQYF	TGTGCCAGCAGTGGGACAGTCTCCTACGAGCAGTACTTC
TRBD1	15	TRBV19	.	TRBJ2-2	CASSRRQGDTGELFF	TGTGCCAGTAGTAGACGACAGGGTGACACCGGGGAGCTGTTTTTT
TRBD2	14	TRBV10-1	.	TRBJ2-2	CASSEGRETGELFF	TGCGCCAGCAGTGAGGGGAGGGAAACAGGGGAGCTGTTTTTT
TRBD2	12	TRBV7-9	.	TRBJ2-1	CASGSGRPEQFF	TGTGCCAGCGGTAGCGGGAGGCCTGAGCAGTTCTTC
.	15	TRBV15	.	TRBJ1-1	CATSRDHGGATEAFF	TGTGCCACCAGCAGAGATCACGGGGGAGCGACTGAAGCTTTCTTT
TRBD2	14	TRBV28	.	TRBJ2-5	CASSLTGGEETQYF	TGTGCCAGCAGTTTGACGGGGGGAGAAGAGACCCAGTACTTC
TRBD2	18	TRBV15	.	TRBJ2-7	CATSRDSMGLAGGNEQYF	TGTGCCACCAGCAGAGATAGTATGGGGCTAGCGGGAGGAAACGAGCAGTACTTC
.	18	TRBV7-2	.	TRBJ2-6	CASFWGMGGAGGANVLTF	TGTGCCAGCTTCTGGGGGATGGGGGGGGCGGGAGGGGCCAACGTCCTGACTTTC
TRBD1	15	TRBV5-1	.	TRBJ2-5	CASSRTGGDQETQYF	TGCGCCAGCAGCAGGACAGGGGGTGACCAAGAGACCCAGTACTTC
.	14	TRBV6-5	.	TRBJ2-5	CASSTDREAGTQYF	TGTGCCAGCAGTACCGACAGGGAAGCGGGGACCCAGTACTTC
.	16	TRBV7-9	once	TRBJ1-3	CASSFKEGGKRNTIYF	TGTGCCAGCAGCTTCAAGGAGGGGGGGAAAAGAAACACCATATATTTT
TRBD1	15	TRBV11-2	.	TRBJ2-1	CASSIGTGGNNEQFF	TGTGCCAGCAGCATCGGGACAGGGGGTAACAATGAGCAGTTCTTC
.	16	TRBV4-3	.	TRBJ2-6	CASSPSEGSGANVLTF	TGCGCCAGCAGCCCCTCGGAGGGCTCTGGGGCCAACGTCCTGACTTTC
TRBD2	16	TRBV19	.	TRBJ2-7	CASSTRTSVSPGEQYF	TGTGCCAGTAGTACCCGGACTAGCGTGTCACCGGGCGAGCAGTACTTC
.	15	TRBV11-2	once	TRBJ2-1	CASSSTLSSYNEQFF	TGTGCCAGCAGCTCGACACTTAGCTCCTACAATGAGCAGTTCTTC
TRBD1	14	TRBV19	.	TRBJ2-7	CATMDRGISYEQYF	TGTGCCACTATGGACAGGGGTATATCCTACGAGCAGTACTTC
.	15	TRBV21-1	few	TRBJ2-7	CASRSYGTGSYEQYF	TGTGCCAGCAGATCCTACGGGACAGGGAGCTACGAGCAGTACTTC
.	14	TRBV5-6	few	TRBJ1-3	CASSFGSSGNTIYF	TGTGCCAGCAGCTTCGGGAGCTCTGGAAACACCATATATTTT